The rows below give T cell receptor beta chains drawn from one sample of a study of blood T cell repertoires in COVID-19. Libraries were prepared by immunoSEQ multiplex PCR; TCRdb keeps only in-frame clonotypes and omits some of them. The table has 300,000 to 450,000 clones, about 90% seen once; the top ten hold 1% to 1.5%. Sequencing used PBMCs or T cells enriched from blood (not recorded which). These TCRs come from a man aged 25 to 40 who had recovered from COVID-19. Both conserved end residues are part of each CDR3. Fields, in order: CDR3 protein, CDR3 DNA, clone size, J gene, V gene, D gene. The D gene is left open where the match is weak. Clone size is shown for a subset of rows, as once, few, many or a class of expanded clone.

cdr3_aa: CASSSPGGRVNYGYTF
cdr3_nt: TGTGCCAGCAGCTCGCCCGGCGGGAGAGTAAACTATGGCTACACCTTC
clone_size: .
j_call: TRBJ1-2
v_call: TRBV7-9
d_call: .

cdr3_aa: CASSFRRQGAEAFF
cdr3_nt: TGTGCCAGCAGTTTCCGGAGACAGGGTGCTGAAGCTTTCTTT
clone_size: .
j_call: TRBJ1-1
v_call: TRBV27
d_call: TRBD1

cdr3_aa: CASSFPLNSGLETQYF
cdr3_nt: TGTGCCAGCAGCTTTCCCCTAAATAGCGGATTAGAGACCCAGTACTTC
clone_size: .
j_call: TRBJ2-5
v_call: TRBV7-6
d_call: .

cdr3_aa: CASSLYGQGARDEQFF
cdr3_nt: TGTGCCAGCAGTTTGTACGGACAGGGGGCTAGAGATGAGCAGTTCTTC
clone_size: .
j_call: TRBJ2-1
v_call: TRBV28
d_call: TRBD1

cdr3_aa: CASSMLAGGPGTDTQYF
cdr3_nt: TGTGCCAGTAGTATGCTAGCGGGGGGGCCGGGGACAGATACGCAGTATTTT
clone_size: .
j_call: TRBJ2-3
v_call: TRBV19
d_call: TRBD2

cdr3_aa: CASSPTFSGVNTEAFF
cdr3_nt: TGTGCCAGCTCACCAACTTTCTCCGGGGTGAACACTGAAGCTTTCTTT
clone_size: .
j_call: TRBJ1-1
v_call: TRBV18
d_call: .

cdr3_aa: CASSDYLTEYNEKLFF
cdr3_nt: TGCGCCAGCAGTGATTATCTGACAGAGTATAATGAAAAACTGTTTTTT
clone_size: .
j_call: TRBJ1-4
v_call: TRBV10-2
d_call: .

cdr3_aa: CASTRTGHILFF
cdr3_nt: TGTGCCAGCACCCGGACAGGGCATATACTGTTTTTT
clone_size: few
j_call: TRBJ1-4
v_call: TRBV3-1/TRBV3-2
d_call: TRBD1

cdr3_aa: CATSRDPGTEWTQYF
cdr3_nt: TGTGCCACCAGCAGAGATCCAGGGACAGAATGGACCCAGTACTTC
clone_size: .
j_call: TRBJ2-5
v_call: TRBV15
d_call: TRBD1

cdr3_aa: CASSPTAGSNQPQHF
cdr3_nt: TGCGCCAGCAGCCCGACGGCGGGATCCAATCAGCCCCAGCATTTT
clone_size: .
j_call: TRBJ1-5
v_call: TRBV5-1
d_call: .

cdr3_aa: CASSPPGGHINEQFF
cdr3_nt: TGTGCCAGCTCACCACCCGGGGGGCATATAAATGAGCAGTTCTTC
clone_size: .
j_call: TRBJ2-1
v_call: TRBV18
d_call: .

cdr3_aa: CASSQPFGQGLNSPLHF
cdr3_nt: TGTGCCAGCAGCCAACCCTTTGGACAGGGTCTTAATTCACCCCTCCACTTT
clone_size: .
j_call: TRBJ1-6
v_call: TRBV3-1/TRBV3-2
d_call: TRBD1